The clone carrying this T cell receptor beta chain was seen a few times. This specimen comes from a study of cytomegalovirus exposure and HLA in healthy donors. PCR primers comprised 60 Vbeta and 13 Jbeta primers. Generated by immunoSEQ multiplex PCR, the TCRdb table keeps only in-frame clones and is missing some. The repertoire holds around 150,000 clones, with roughly 77% as singletons. The receptor's source is a human donor in good health. Source material: PBMCs.

The CDR3 bases are TGTGCCAGTAGTCCGGACAGGGGCGATAAGATTAACTATGGCTACACCTTC. It specifies CASSPDRGDKINYGYTF. The rearrangement uses TRBV19 and TRBJ1-2, with 9 positions matching TRBD1. The CDR3 contains 17 residues. V gave up 5 bases and J gave up 1 base; unmatched junction bases: 11. Looked up from germline, CDR1 is LNHDA and CDR2 is SQIVND (reference sequence).